A selection of T cell receptor beta chains follows, all from one sample in a study of T cell responses to AZD1222 COVID-19 vaccine. Data came from immunoSEQ multiplex PCR; TCRdb stores just in-frame clones and leaves some out. Of about 150,000 clones in the sample, 94% were seen once. The specimen was peripheral blood, collected on day 0 of AZD1222 vaccination. Every receptor here comes from an adult in good health. Each CDR3 is given with its conserved first and last residue. Fields, in order: CDR3 protein, CDR3 DNA, V gene, D gene, J gene, CDR3 length, clone size. A D gene is named only where the DNA matches it firmly. Rows give clone size only sometimes, using once, few, many, or a class for an expanded clone.

CDR3aa: CATSVLNYGYTF; CDR3nt: TGTGCCACCAGTGTTTTAAACTATGGCTACACCTTC; v_gene: TRBV24-1; d_gene: NA; j_gene: TRBJ1-2; len: 12; abundance: NA
CDR3aa: CASKTSGFEMETQYF; CDR3nt: TGTGCCAGCAAAACTAGCGGGTTTGAGATGGAGACCCAGTACTTC; v_gene: TRBV5-5; d_gene: TRBD2; j_gene: TRBJ2-5; len: 15; abundance: once
CDR3aa: CAISGNMNSGNTIYF; CDR3nt: TGTGCCATCAGTGGAAACATGAACTCTGGAAACACCATATATTTT; v_gene: TRBV10-3; d_gene: NA; j_gene: TRBJ1-3; len: 15; abundance: NA
CDR3aa: CASSEETSGGETQYF; CDR3nt: TGTGCCAGCAGTGAGGAAACTAGCGGGGGAGAGACCCAGTACTTC; v_gene: TRBV2; d_gene: TRBD2; j_gene: TRBJ2-5; len: 15; abundance: NA
CDR3aa: CASSLTRDATEAFF; CDR3nt: TGTGCCAGCAGTCTAACCCGGGACGCAACTGAAGCTTTCTTT; v_gene: TRBV6-2/TRBV6-3; d_gene: NA; j_gene: TRBJ1-1; len: 14; abundance: NA
CDR3aa: CASSLTATNEKLFF; CDR3nt: TGCGCCAGCAGCTTGACTGCAACTAATGAAAAACTGTTTTTT; v_gene: TRBV5-1; d_gene: NA; j_gene: TRBJ1-4; len: 14; abundance: NA
CDR3aa: CASSSDRRRGNYGYTF; CDR3nt: TGTGCCAGCAGCTCGGACAGGAGAAGGGGTAACTATGGCTACACCTTC; v_gene: TRBV5-4; d_gene: TRBD1; j_gene: TRBJ1-2; len: 16; abundance: NA
CDR3aa: CASSLYGPGTVMNTEAFF; CDR3nt: TGCGCCAGCAGCTTGTACGGACCAGGGACAGTAATGAACACTGAAGCTTTCTTT; v_gene: TRBV5-1; d_gene: TRBD1; j_gene: TRBJ1-1; len: 18; abundance: NA
CDR3aa: CASKWGRARGKFSNQPQHF; CDR3nt: TGTGCCAGTAAATGGGGGAGGGCTAGAGGGAAGTTTAGCAATCAGCCCCAGCATTTT; v_gene: TRBV19; d_gene: NA; j_gene: TRBJ1-5; len: 19; abundance: NA
CDR3aa: CSAGPGYTF; CDR3nt: TGCAGTGCAGGTCCCGGCTACACCTTC; v_gene: TRBV20-1; d_gene: NA; j_gene: TRBJ1-2; len: 9; abundance: NA
CDR3aa: CASSEAYPVGKLFF; CDR3nt: TGTGCCAGCAGTGAAGCGTACCCCGTGGGGAAACTGTTTTTT; v_gene: TRBV6-1; d_gene: NA; j_gene: TRBJ1-4; len: 14; abundance: NA
CDR3aa: CATSDHQIAGASTDTQYF; CDR3nt: TGTGCCACCAGTGACCACCAAATAGCGGGGGCGAGCACAGATACGCAGTATTTT; v_gene: TRBV24-1; d_gene: TRBD2; j_gene: TRBJ2-3; len: 18; abundance: NA
CDR3aa: CASSSGLVSETQYF; CDR3nt: TGTGCCAGCAGCTCCGGACTAGTCTCTGAGACCCAGTACTTC; v_gene: TRBV7-9; d_gene: TRBD2; j_gene: TRBJ2-5; len: 14; abundance: NA
CDR3aa: CSVGFRAEAFF; CDR3nt: TGCAGCGTTGGGTTCAGGGCTGAAGCTTTCTTT; v_gene: TRBV29-1; d_gene: NA; j_gene: TRBJ1-1; len: 11; abundance: NA
CDR3aa: CASSPPSVGELFF; CDR3nt: TGTGCCAGCTCACCACCCTCTGTCGGGGAGCTGTTTTTT; v_gene: TRBV18; d_gene: NA; j_gene: TRBJ2-2; len: 13; abundance: NA
CDR3aa: CASSYSGMSGLNYGYTF; CDR3nt: TGTGCCAGCAGTTACTCGGGAATGTCAGGCCTTAACTATGGCTACACCTTC; v_gene: TRBV6-2/TRBV6-3; d_gene: NA; j_gene: TRBJ1-2; len: 17; abundance: NA
CDR3aa: CASSWGAGELFF; CDR3nt: TGTGCCAGCAGCTGGGGTGCCGGGGAGCTGTTTTTT; v_gene: TRBV7-2; d_gene: NA; j_gene: TRBJ2-2; len: 12; abundance: NA
CDR3aa: CASSITGTATGELFF; CDR3nt: TGTGCCAGTAGTATAACCGGGACGGCTACCGGGGAGCTGTTTTTT; v_gene: TRBV19; d_gene: NA; j_gene: TRBJ2-2; len: 15; abundance: NA
CDR3aa: CASSHRTAQLNEQFF; CDR3nt: TGTGCCAGCAGCCATCGGACAGCCCAGTTAAATGAGCAGTTCTTC; v_gene: TRBV7-9; d_gene: NA; j_gene: TRBJ2-1; len: 15; abundance: NA
CDR3aa: CASSKGQGRTYNEQFF; CDR3nt: TGTGCCAGCAGTAAGGGACAGGGGCGTACCTACAATGAGCAGTTCTTC; v_gene: TRBV6-4; d_gene: TRBD1; j_gene: TRBJ2-1; len: 16; abundance: NA
CDR3aa: CASRRTAGQAYGYTF; CDR3nt: TGTGCCAGCAGACGCACCGCGGGACAGGCCTATGGCTACACCTTC; v_gene: TRBV6-5; d_gene: TRBD1; j_gene: TRBJ1-2; len: 15; abundance: NA
CDR3aa: CASRFSGTEAFF; CDR3nt: TGTGCCAGCAGATTTTCGGGGACTGAAGCTTTCTTT; v_gene: TRBV12-3/TRBV12-4; d_gene: NA; j_gene: TRBJ1-1; len: 12; abundance: once
CDR3aa: CASSAVRSSTGELFF; CDR3nt: TGTGCCAGCAGTGCTGTGAGGTCCTCCACCGGGGAGCTGTTTTTT; v_gene: TRBV2; d_gene: NA; j_gene: TRBJ2-2; len: 15; abundance: NA
CDR3aa: CASSLGGVAGTEAFF; CDR3nt: TGTGCCAGCAGTTTGGGGGGGGTGGCGGGCACTGAAGCTTTCTTT; v_gene: TRBV28; d_gene: NA; j_gene: TRBJ1-1; len: 15; abundance: NA
CDR3aa: CASSFRGATEAFF; CDR3nt: TGTGCCAGCAGCTTCCGGGGGGCGACTGAAGCTTTCTTT; v_gene: TRBV3-1/TRBV3-2; d_gene: NA; j_gene: TRBJ1-1; len: 13; abundance: NA
CDR3aa: CASSLWGEGADTQYF; CDR3nt: TGTGCCAGCAGCTTATGGGGGGAGGGCGCAGATACGCAGTATTTT; v_gene: TRBV7-2; d_gene: TRBD2; j_gene: TRBJ2-3; len: 15; abundance: NA
CDR3aa: CASSPTSGRRETQYF; CDR3nt: TGTGCCAGCTCACCTACTAGCGGGAGGCGGGAGACCCAGTACTTC; v_gene: TRBV18; d_gene: TRBD2; j_gene: TRBJ2-5; len: 15; abundance: NA
CDR3aa: CASSDYYNSPLHF; CDR3nt: TGTGCCAGCAGTGACTACTATAATTCACCCCTCCACTTT; v_gene: TRBV7-9; d_gene: NA; j_gene: TRBJ1-6; len: 13; abundance: once
CDR3aa: CASSSFNSGNTEAFF; CDR3nt: TGCGCCAGCAGCTCCTTTAACTCGGGGAACACTGAAGCTTTCTTT; v_gene: TRBV5-1; d_gene: NA; j_gene: TRBJ1-1; len: 15; abundance: NA
CDR3aa: CSANTHSDTEAFF; CDR3nt: TGCAGCGCAAACACCCACTCGGACACTGAAGCTTTCTTT; v_gene: TRBV29-1; d_gene: NA; j_gene: TRBJ1-1; len: 13; abundance: NA
CDR3aa: CASSRTGYGNTIYF; CDR3nt: TGTGCCAGCAGCCGGACAGGGTATGGAAACACCATATATTTT; v_gene: TRBV11-2; d_gene: TRBD1; j_gene: TRBJ1-3; len: 14; abundance: NA
CDR3aa: CASSPPAGTNTEAFF; CDR3nt: TGTGCCAGCTCACCCCCGGCAGGAACGAACACTGAAGCTTTCTTT; v_gene: TRBV18; d_gene: NA; j_gene: TRBJ1-1; len: 15; abundance: NA
CDR3aa: CASSSPRTGWGHAHRLPTGELFF; CDR3nt: TGCGCCAGCAGTAGTCCGAGGACGGGGTGGGGACACGCACACAGATTACCGACCGGGGAGCTGTTTTTT; v_gene: TRBV23-1; d_gene: NA; j_gene: TRBJ2-2; len: 23; abundance: once
CDR3aa: CSVAAGRSYGYTF; CDR3nt: TGCAGCGTTGCCGCAGGCCGTTCCTATGGCTACACCTTC; v_gene: TRBV29-1; d_gene: NA; j_gene: TRBJ1-2; len: 13; abundance: NA
CDR3aa: CAISIVGPYNEQFF; CDR3nt: TGTGCCATCAGTATCGTCGGTCCCTACAATGAGCAGTTCTTC; v_gene: TRBV10-3; d_gene: NA; j_gene: TRBJ2-1; len: 14; abundance: NA
CDR3aa: CASSLAAGGNQPQHF; CDR3nt: TGTGCCAGCAGCTTAGCGGCAGGGGGCAATCAGCCCCAGCATTTT; v_gene: TRBV7-9; d_gene: NA; j_gene: TRBJ1-5; len: 15; abundance: NA
CDR3aa: CASSGRPGRLDSPLHF; CDR3nt: TGTGCCAGCAGTGGGCGTCCGGGACGCCTCGATTCACCCCTCCACTTT; v_gene: TRBV6-1; d_gene: NA; j_gene: TRBJ1-6; len: 16; abundance: NA
CDR3aa: CASSQVSGNEKLFF; CDR3nt: TGTGCCAGCAGCCAAGTCTCCGGCAATGAAAAACTGTTTTTT; v_gene: TRBV4-2; d_gene: NA; j_gene: TRBJ1-4; len: 14; abundance: NA
CDR3aa: CASQHRTVVGELFF; CDR3nt: TGCGCCAGTCAACACAGGACTGTGGTGGGGGAGCTGTTTTTT; v_gene: TRBV5-1; d_gene: NA; j_gene: TRBJ2-2; len: 14; abundance: NA
CDR3aa: CASSEGGEHQKETQYF; CDR3nt: TGTGCCAGCAGCGAGGGGGGGGAACACCAAAAAGAGACCCAGTACTTC; v_gene: TRBV2; d_gene: NA; j_gene: TRBJ2-5; len: 16; abundance: NA
CDR3aa: CASSLQLNTEAFF; CDR3nt: TGTGCCAGCAGTTTGCAGTTGAACACTGAAGCTTTCTTT; v_gene: TRBV27; d_gene: NA; j_gene: TRBJ1-1; len: 13; abundance: once
CDR3aa: CAWSLRTGRDGNTIYF; CDR3nt: TGTGCCTGGAGCCTCCGGACAGGGAGGGATGGAAACACCATATATTTT; v_gene: TRBV30; d_gene: TRBD1; j_gene: TRBJ1-3; len: 16; abundance: NA
CDR3aa: CASSLRGTQYF; CDR3nt: TGTGCCAGCAGCCTCCGAGGTACGCAGTATTTT; v_gene: TRBV7-8; d_gene: NA; j_gene: TRBJ2-3; len: 11; abundance: NA
CDR3aa: CATSDSGRKNTEAFF; CDR3nt: TGTGCCACCAGTGACTCCGGCAGGAAAAACACTGAAGCTTTCTTT; v_gene: TRBV24-1; d_gene: NA; j_gene: TRBJ1-1; len: 15; abundance: once
CDR3aa: CASSLLAGVYNEQFF; CDR3nt: TGCGCCAGCAGCTTGCTAGCGGGGGTTTACAATGAGCAGTTCTTC; v_gene: TRBV5-1; d_gene: TRBD2; j_gene: TRBJ2-1; len: 15; abundance: NA
CDR3aa: CASSPQGPEAFF; CDR3nt: TGTGCCAGCAGCCCACAGGGGCCTGAAGCTTTCTTT; v_gene: TRBV11-2; d_gene: TRBD1; j_gene: TRBJ1-1; len: 12; abundance: NA
CDR3aa: CASSQEEGGGQPQHF; CDR3nt: TGCGCCAGCAGCCAAGAAGAGGGGGGTGGTCAGCCCCAGCATTTT; v_gene: TRBV4-1; d_gene: NA; j_gene: TRBJ1-5; len: 15; abundance: NA
CDR3aa: CATSDAGTPQETQYF; CDR3nt: TGTGCCACCAGTGACGCCGGGACACCCCAAGAGACCCAGTACTTC; v_gene: TRBV24-1; d_gene: NA; j_gene: TRBJ2-5; len: 15; abundance: NA
CDR3aa: CASIPYPGSGNTIYF; CDR3nt: TGTGCCAGTATCCCCTATCCGGGAAGTGGAAACACCATATATTTT; v_gene: TRBV19; d_gene: NA; j_gene: TRBJ1-3; len: 15; abundance: once
CDR3aa: CASSLALGGETQYF; CDR3nt: TGTGCCAGCAGCTTAGCGCTAGGGGGGGAGACCCAGTACTTC; v_gene: TRBV7-9; d_gene: NA; j_gene: TRBJ2-5; len: 14; abundance: NA
CDR3aa: CASSYYTHEGEQFF; CDR3nt: TGTGCCAGCAGTTATTACACACACGAGGGTGAGCAGTTCTTC; v_gene: TRBV6-2/TRBV6-3; d_gene: NA; j_gene: TRBJ2-1; len: 14; abundance: NA
CDR3aa: CASSLTRGLKDTQYF; CDR3nt: TGTGCCAGCAGCTTAACCAGGGGGTTGAAAGATACGCAGTATTTT; v_gene: TRBV7-2; d_gene: TRBD1; j_gene: TRBJ2-3; len: 15; abundance: NA
CDR3aa: CASSFGHLELFF; CDR3nt: TGCGCCAGCAGCTTCGGGCATCTCGAACTGTTTTTT; v_gene: TRBV5-1; d_gene: NA; j_gene: TRBJ2-2; len: 12; abundance: few